These 2 T cell receptor beta chains originate from one sample sequenced in a study of blood T cell repertoires in COVID-19. TCRdb's table, derived via immunoSEQ multiplex PCR, lists solely in-frame clones and lacks some. The repertoire holds about 380,000 clones, with 85% as singletons. The sample consisted of peripheral blood. The source is a woman between 18 and 29 years old with acute or convalescent COVID-19.

The chain recombines TRBV6-5 with TRBJ1-5; D possibly corresponds to TRBD1 (6 bases). CDR1 is MNHEY, CDR2 SVGAGI, per germline. Between the trimmed V and J ends, which lost 10 bases and 1 base, there was a span of 8 bases. This CDR3 spans 12 amino acids. For the CDR3, the DNA is TGTGCCACTGGGACAAGCAATCAGCCCCAGCATTTT. It codes for CATGTSNQPQHF.

The genes are TRBV19 and TRBJ2-1; a possible D gene is TRBD2 (6 bases). This CDR3 comprises 13 residues. Germline lookup yields CDR1 LNHDA and CDR2 SQIVND (reference sequence). With 3 bases removed from V and 7 bases from J, the gap between germline ends came to 10 bases. CDR3 DNA sequence: TGTGCCAGTAGTATCACTAGCAAGAATGAGCAGTTCTTC. Encoded protein: CASSITSKNEQFF.